This T cell receptor (beta chain) was retrieved from a study of T cells after yellow fever vaccination. In the study overall: The authors prepared low-cell-number fractions using SMART-Seq v4 Ultra Low Input. Notes on the study in general: Post-booster reappearance was seen for most primary-vaccination clones (roughly 97% CD4, about 88% CD8). A small proportion of clonotypes was detected in both the CD4 and CD8 compartments. Bulk-population clonotypes that are abundant could appear as contaminants in FACS-sorted repertoires.

The table lists this clonotype with many counts. Its target is unknown. V lost 4 bases and J lost 4; bases outside the gene matches: 7. The CDR3 loop spans 15 amino acids. Germline assignment: CDR1 LGHDT and CDR2 YNNKEL (reference sequence). TCRdb re-called the 5' RACE reads with MiXCR, one entry per CDR3 protein. The table records approximately 250,000 distinct CDR3 sequences, roughly 3.5% of them present only once. J is TRBJ1-1 and V is TRBV3-1; TRBD1 aligns across 9 bases. The receptor was isolated from a man aged 18 to 29 who received the YFV17D yellow fever vaccine. The material sequenced was PBMCs, taken 15 days after the yellow fever booster vaccination. The CDR3 reads CASSPITGGFTEAFF. CDR3 sequence (DNA): TGTGCCAGCAGCCCGATTACAGGGGGCTTCACTGAAGCTTTCTTT.